This T cell receptor beta chain was recorded in a study of CD8 T cells in ankylosing spondylitis. Study-wide results and limits: Ankylosing spondylitis blood appeared to be characterized by a TCR beta motif of eight highly homologous variants.

One entry per CDR3 protein, called by TCRdb with MiXCR from the 5' RACE reads. The repertoire has 750,000 to 850,000 distinct CDR3 sequences, about 10% of them found once; the top ten carry roughly 0.51%. This clonotype was found a few times. As yet, its antigen is unknown. The CDR3 sequence is 12 residues long. Germline-derived CDR1 and CDR2 are MGHRA and YSYEKL. The V end was cut by 0 bases, the J end by 7 bases, with 6 bases between. The sequenced material came from blood, either unsorted or a sorted T cell fraction (not recorded which). This clonotype originated in a male donor with ankylosing spondylitis. The chain uses TRBV4-1 and TRBJ2-5; no clear D. CDR3 DNA sequence: TGCGCCAGCAGCCAAGATGCAGGGACCCAGTACTTC. Translation: CASSQDAGTQYF.